This entry features one T cell receptor (beta chain) sequence. The sample comes from a study of blood T cell repertoires in COVID-19. On the study more broadly: Acute and convalescent COVID-19 specimens originated in the United States, Italy and Spain.

Original handling: Nucleated cell number was recorded as an estimate derived from reference gene primer amplification. Sequenced by immunoSEQ multiplex PCR; TCRdb stores in-frame clones only, minus some. For V, J and clone size, that table is used; D and trimming come from the DNA. The sample consists of roughly 56,000 clones, roughly 87% of them appearing once. The germline V gene has CDR1 MNHEY and CDR2 SMNVEV (reference sequence). This CDR3 comprises 13 residues. Trimming left V 9 bases short and J 8 bases short, with 16 bases between. This TCR came from a man between 45 and 60 years old with active COVID-19. The V and J genes are TRBV27 and TRBJ1-4, with D possibly matching TRBD1 (5 bases). Input material: peripheral blood. CDR3 sequence reads: CASRPQGNEKLFF. The CDR3 nucleotides are TGTGCCAGTCGACCGCAGGGAAACGAAAAACTGTTTTTT.